The source of this T cell receptor beta chain is a study of T cell repertoires in cytomegalovirus infection. For the study at large: Newly reported HLA-C-restricted and thoroughly characterized HLA-B-restricted CMV epitopes were employed. Matching HLA type, along with CMV infection, was indicated by public TCR beta signatures.

In regard to this clonotype: Antigen: not known.

V was trimmed by 5 bases and J by 3 bases, leaving 20 bases between them. The CDR3 is 16 residues long. CDR1 and CDR2 (germline): SEHNR, FQNEAQ (reference sequence). Study-level points and caveats: Individuals carrying CMV plus the relevant HLA were identified by cumulative frequency of public TCR beta families. HLA-C-restricted CMV clonotypes gave the most frequent clonotype in two of eight donors.

TCRdb used MiXCR to reprocess the reads, holding one entry per CDR3 protein. This table holds some 800,000 distinct CDR3 sequences, less than 35% found once. This rearrangement joins TRBV7-9 to TRBJ2-7, with D perhaps TRBD1 or TRBD2 (5 bases each). The source was cultured CD8+ T cells from PBMCs, collected from culture after CMV antigen stimulation. This TCR came from a human donor in good health (CMV status not recorded). Some clones in this sample may be carry-over from other donors' samples. The CDR3 DNA sequence: TGTGCCAGCAGCGGTAGAGGGGTAAAGGGGAGCTACGAGCAGTACGTC. The encoded protein is CASSGRGVKGSYEQYV.